Listed below are T cell receptor beta chains from one sample, sequenced in a study of OX40 agonist ivuxolimab in advanced cancers. Profiled with immunoSEQ multiplex PCR; TCRdb holds only in-frame clones, not every one. The sample includes tens of thousands of clones, 70% to 90% seen only once; the top ten take roughly 13%. The specimen comprised CD4+ or CD8+ T cells sorted from blood, sampled in a trial of the OX40 agonist ivuxolimab. Receptor source: an adult with an advanced solid tumor such as melanoma, head and neck, liver or kidney cancer. The CDR3 runs from the conserved cysteine through the conserved F or W. The D gene is left open where the match is weak. Only some rows state a clone size, as once, few, many or a class for expanded clones.

j_call: TRBJ2-1; v_call: TRBV15; cdr3_length: 15; d_call: TRBD2; clone_size: .; cdr3_nt: TGTGCCACCAGCAGAGAACTAGCGGGGCTCAATGAGCAGTTCTTC; cdr3_aa: CATSRELAGLNEQFF
j_call: TRBJ1-5; v_call: TRBV6-5; cdr3_length: 12; d_call: .; clone_size: few; cdr3_nt: TGTGCCAGCAGTCCCCCAGGCCAGCCCCAGCATTTT; cdr3_aa: CASSPPGQPQHF
j_call: TRBJ1-2; v_call: TRBV28; cdr3_length: 12; d_call: .; clone_size: few; cdr3_nt: TGTGCCAGCGAAAGGCTTCAGTTGGGCTACACCTTC; cdr3_aa: CASERLQLGYTF
j_call: TRBJ2-1; v_call: TRBV7-3; cdr3_length: 16; d_call: TRBD2; clone_size: .; cdr3_nt: TGTGCCAGCAGCTTACTCGGACTAGCGGGTTACAATGAGCAGTTCTTC; cdr3_aa: CASSLLGLAGYNEQFF
j_call: TRBJ2-7; v_call: TRBV28; cdr3_length: 15; d_call: TRBD1; clone_size: .; cdr3_nt: TGTGCCAGCACGATCGGGACAGGGGGCTCCCACGAGCAGTACTTC; cdr3_aa: CASTIGTGGSHEQYF
j_call: TRBJ2-5; v_call: TRBV9; cdr3_length: 17; d_call: .; clone_size: .; cdr3_nt: TGTGCCAGCAGCGTATTTCAGGGTGGGAAAACATTTCAGGAGCAGTACTTC; cdr3_aa: CASSVFQGGKTFQEQYF
j_call: TRBJ2-1; v_call: TRBV2; cdr3_length: 15; d_call: TRBD2; clone_size: .; cdr3_nt: TGTGCCAGCAGCCGGACTAGCGGGAGTACGAATGAGCAGTTCTTC; cdr3_aa: CASSRTSGSTNEQFF
j_call: TRBJ2-2; v_call: TRBV10-3; cdr3_length: 15; d_call: .; clone_size: .; cdr3_nt: TGTGCCATCAGTGAGTCCGGGGTTTCCACCGGGGAGCTGTTTTTT; cdr3_aa: CAISESGVSTGELFF
j_call: TRBJ1-5; v_call: TRBV9; cdr3_length: 16; d_call: TRBD1; clone_size: .; cdr3_nt: TGTGCCAGCAGCGCCGGGACAGGTAATAGCAATCAGCCCCAGCATTTT; cdr3_aa: CASSAGTGNSNQPQHF
j_call: TRBJ2-1; v_call: TRBV25-1; cdr3_length: 15; d_call: TRBD1; clone_size: few; cdr3_nt: TGTGCCAGCAGTGAATCCGGGACAGGTCAGTCTGAGCAGTTCTTC; cdr3_aa: CASSESGTGQSEQFF
j_call: TRBJ2-1; v_call: TRBV27; cdr3_length: 15; d_call: TRBD1; clone_size: once; cdr3_nt: TGTGCCAGCAGTCTTAGGACAGGGGCCTACAATGAGCAGTTCTTC; cdr3_aa: CASSLRTGAYNEQFF
j_call: TRBJ2-2; v_call: TRBV2; cdr3_length: 16; d_call: TRBD2; clone_size: .; cdr3_nt: TGTGCCAGCAGTGAAAAGGGTGGGAGCGGGGCCGGGGAGCTGTTTTTT; cdr3_aa: CASSEKGGSGAGELFF
j_call: TRBJ2-6; v_call: TRBV5-1; cdr3_length: 15; d_call: .; clone_size: .; cdr3_nt: TGCGCCAGCAGCTTTCCCGTCTCTGGGGCCAACGTCCTGACTTTC; cdr3_aa: CASSFPVSGANVLTF
j_call: TRBJ2-7; v_call: TRBV2; cdr3_length: 12; d_call: .; clone_size: few; cdr3_nt: TGTGCCAGCACATCAGAAAACTACGAGCAGTACTTC; cdr3_aa: CASTSENYEQYF
j_call: TRBJ1-1; v_call: TRBV18; cdr3_length: 14; d_call: .; clone_size: .; cdr3_nt: TGTGCCAGCTCACAGTGTGACACCGGTTGTGAAGCTTTCTTT; cdr3_aa: CASSQCDTGCEAFF